One sample yielded the 13 T cell receptor beta chains listed below, sequenced in a study of blood T cell repertoires in COVID-19. Profiled with immunoSEQ multiplex PCR; TCRdb holds only in-frame clones, not every one. Here the sample spans some 250,000 clones, roughly 85% being singletons. What was sequenced was peripheral blood. These TCRs come from a woman under 30 with acute or convalescent COVID-19.

The chain has TRBV11-1 and TRBJ1-6, with D possibly being TRBD1 (5 bases). V was clipped by 3 bases and J by 7 bases, with 16 bases between them. CDR1 is SGHAT and CDR2 is FQDESV in the germline V gene (reference sequence). The CDR3 consists of 16 residues. The CDR3 sequence is CASSFGRGGVNSPLHF. In DNA, the CDR3 is TGTGCCAGCAGCTTCGGCCGGGGGGGGGTAAATTCACCCCTCCACTTT. Variable domain in full (rest from reference TRBV11-1 and TRBJ1-6): EAEVAQSPRYKITEKSQAVAFWCDPISGHATLYWYRQILGQGPELLVQFQDESVVDDSQLPKDRFSAERLKGVDSTLKIQPAELGDSAMYLCASSFGRGGVNSPLHFGNGTRLTVT.

The chain uses TRBV3-1 (or the pseudogene TRBV3-2) and TRBJ2-7; D remains unclear. The V end was cut by 0 bases, the J end by 3 bases, with 9 bases between. CDR3 length equals 14 residues. Germline CDR1 and CDR2: LGHDT and YNNKEL (reference sequence). The CDR3 DNA sequence: TGTGCCAGCAGCCAAGATACAAATAACTACGAGCAGTACTTC. Translated, it gives CASSQDTNNYEQYF.

The chain joins TRBV7-2 to TRBJ2-5, with 10 nucleotides matching TRBD1. V shed 5 bases, J shed 5 bases, and the junction held 14 bases outside the gene matches. CDR3 size: 17 residues. Germline V gene lookup returns CDR1 SGHTA and CDR2 FQGNSA. The CDR3 is CASSNGIWTGGAETQYF. DNA for the CDR3: TGTGCCAGCAGCAACGGGATCTGGACAGGGGGAGCGGAGACCCAGTACTTC.

J is TRBJ2-7 and V is TRBV4-1; 8 bases are shared with TRBD1. The V gene end was trimmed by 1 base and the J gene end by 2 bases; junction bases not matched to a gene: 4. This CDR3 comprises 15 residues. Germline CDR1 is MGHRA and CDR2 is YSYEKL. As DNA, the CDR3 is TGCGCCAGCAGCCAAGCGGGACAGGCGACCTACGAGCAGTACTTC. It specifies CASSQAGQATYEQYF.

This clone was observed a handful of times. Distinct nucleotide sequences in the sample also encode this CDR3. The CDR3 spells CASSLQGNTGELFF. The DNA of the CDR3 is TGTGCCAGCAGCTTACAGGGTAACACCGGGGAGCTGTTTTTT. The gene calls are TRBV7-9 and TRBJ2-2; TRBD1 might be the D (5 bases). The CDR3 has 14 amino acids. CDR1 is SEHNR, CDR2 FQNEAQ, per germline (reference sequence). Trimming took off 2 bases at V and 2 bases at J, with 6 bases between the two ends.

The CDR3 coding sequence is TGTGCCAGCAGCCCAAAGGGACAGGGTAATGAAAAACTGTTTTTT. Protein: CASSPKGQGNEKLFF. The gene calls are TRBV7-6 and TRBJ1-4; TRBD1 aligns across 9 bases. This CDR3 contains 15 residues. Looked up from germline, CDR1 is SGHVS and CDR2 is FNYEAQ. Trimming removed 5 bases from V and 4 bases from J; junction bases left unmatched: 5.

The sample holds a few counts of this clone. The chain links TRBV30 to TRBJ1-2; 7 bases fit TRBD1. V shed 4 bases, J shed 8 bases, and the junction held 13 bases outside the gene matches. This CDR3 comprises 14 residues. CDR1 is GTSNPN and CDR2 is SVGIG in the germline V gene (reference sequence). CDR3 nucleotides: TGTGCCTGGACTAAGACAGGGTCCCTAGGCGGCTACACCTTC. Translating gives CAWTKTGSLGGYTF.

This CDR3 is CAWSVSGSSYEQYF. The CDR3 DNA sequence: TGTGCCTGGAGTGTGAGCGGGAGCTCCTACGAGCAGTACTTC. The rearrangement joins TRBV30 to TRBJ2-7; 8 nucleotides line up with TRBD2. The trim removed 0 bases at V and 0 bases at J, leaving 1 base unmatched. The CDR3 runs to 14 residues. CDR1 is GTSNPN and CDR2 is SVGIG in the germline V gene (reference sequence).

The chain uses TRBV10-2 and TRBJ1-3, with D unresolved. Deletions cut 3 bases from V and 0 bases from J, with 9 bases between. Germline assignment: CDR1 WSHSY and CDR2 SAAADI. The CDR3 consists of 15 residues. CDR3 amino acids: CASSDPVYSGNTIYF. CDR3 bases: TGCGCCAGCAGTGATCCAGTTTACTCTGGAAACACCATATATTTT.

This clone was seen more than once but under ten times. The chain has TRBV11-2 and TRBJ2-1, with 9 nucleotides matching TRBD2. Trimming at V came to 8 bases and at J to 1 base, leaving 6 bases not matched to a gene. The CDR3 covers 15 residues. Germline assignment: CDR1 SGHAT and CDR2 FQNNGV. CDR3 sequence: CASGVAGESYNEQFF. CDR3 nucleotide sequence: TGTGCCAGCGGGGTAGCGGGAGAATCCTACAATGAGCAGTTCTTC.

The CDR3 region is CASSVSSGYQETQYF. CDR3 nucleotide sequence: TGTGCCAGCAGCGTGTCTAGCGGGTACCAAGAGACCCAGTACTTC. The V gene is TRBV9, the J gene TRBJ2-5; 8 bases map to TRBD2. This CDR3 contains 15 residues. Germline assignment: CDR1 SGDLS and CDR2 YYNGEE. The V and J ends lost 2 bases and 0 bases, in that order; junction bases with no gene match: 3.

In DNA form, the CDR3 reads TGTGCCAGCAGCCACAGGGGGGGCGCGATATTCAATCAGCCCCAGCATTTT. It codes for CASSHRGGAIFNQPQHF. The chain uses TRBV28 and TRBJ1-5; 8 bases align to TRBD1. The V and J ends lost 6 bases and 3 bases, in that order; junction bases with no gene match: 13. The CDR3 runs 17 residues. CDR1 is MDHEN and CDR2 is SYDVKM in the germline V gene. The whole variable domain, filled in from reference TRBV28 and TRBJ1-5, reads DVKVTQSSRYLVKRTGEKVFLECVQDMDHENMFWYRQDPGLGLRLIYFSYDVKMKEKGDIPEGYSVSREKKERFSLILESASTNQTSMYLCASSHRGGAIFNQPQHFGDGTRLSIL.

The chain links TRBV6-2 or TRBV6-3 to TRBJ1-1, with D hard to call. The ends were cut back, 2 bases at V and 4 bases at J, with 8 bases in the middle. There are 13 residues in the CDR3. CDR1 is MNHEY, CDR2 SVGEGT, per germline. CDR3 sequence (DNA): TGTGCCAGCAGTTACGACGGAGGCACTGAAGCTTTCTTT. This codes for CASSYDGGTEAFF.